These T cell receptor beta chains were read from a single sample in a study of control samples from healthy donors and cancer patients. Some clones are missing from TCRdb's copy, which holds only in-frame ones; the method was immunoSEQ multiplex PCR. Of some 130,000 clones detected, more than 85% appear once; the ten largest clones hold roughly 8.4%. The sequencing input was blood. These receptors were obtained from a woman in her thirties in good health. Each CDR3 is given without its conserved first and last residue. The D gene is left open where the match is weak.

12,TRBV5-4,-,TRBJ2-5,ASSLVSVRETQY
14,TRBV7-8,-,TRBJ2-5,ASSPLASWGQETQY
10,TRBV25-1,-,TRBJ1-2,ASSEQGWGYT
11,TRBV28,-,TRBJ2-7,ASSFSTGNEQY
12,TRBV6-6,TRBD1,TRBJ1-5,ASSSETGGQPQH
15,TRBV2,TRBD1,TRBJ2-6,ASSPGQGVAGANVLT
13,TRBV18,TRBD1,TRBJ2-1,ASSLDRVVLGGQF
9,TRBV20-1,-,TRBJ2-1,SSWGYNEQF
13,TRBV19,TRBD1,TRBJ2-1,ASNTRQGTGDEQF
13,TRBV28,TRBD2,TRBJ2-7,ATSWGGRAAYEQY
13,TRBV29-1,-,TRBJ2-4,SVQARLGAKNIQY
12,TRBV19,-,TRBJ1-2,ASSPQDGLGGYT
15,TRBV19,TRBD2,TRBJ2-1,ASSVSPTSGSLNEQF
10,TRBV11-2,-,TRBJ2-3,ASSWTPGTQY
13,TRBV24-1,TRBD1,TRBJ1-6,APQGALIRSFPLH
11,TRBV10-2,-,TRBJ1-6,ASSFGDNSPLH
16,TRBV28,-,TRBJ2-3,ASSSTEFGTSKGDTQY
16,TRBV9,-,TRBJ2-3,ASSAPRGGGALTDTQY
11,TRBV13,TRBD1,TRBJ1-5,ASSPGGGQPQH
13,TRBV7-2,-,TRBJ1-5,ASSIDGQNNQPQH
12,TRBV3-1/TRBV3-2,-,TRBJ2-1,ASSHGSRGNEQF
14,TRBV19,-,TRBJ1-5,ASSIVRDMANQPQH
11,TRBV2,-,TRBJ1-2,ASSKDGNYGYT